This T cell receptor beta chain was obtained from a study of blood T cell repertoires in COVID-19. This clone was seen just once. The germline V and J ends were trimmed by 0 bases and 3 bases, with 14 bases remaining between them. CDR1 LGHNA and CDR2 YSLEER come from the germline V gene. The CDR3 covers 17 residues. TCRdb's copy holds only in-frame clones and misses some; the assay was immunoSEQ multiplex PCR. The table includes approximately 330,000 clones, about 87% detected once. One Seattle source followed patients from active infection through their disease course. The specimen was peripheral blood. The TCR sequence derives from a man in his thirties or forties with COVID-19, enrolled during active disease. J is TRBJ2-2 and V is TRBV4-3, with D possibly TRBD2 on 6 matching bases. The CDR3 region has the DNA TGCGCCAGCAGCCAAGAATGGGGGGAGCAGGACACCGGGGAGCTGTTTTTT. Its protein is CASSQEWGEQDTGELFF.